This TCR beta chain was sequenced during a study of beta chain features in type 1 diabetes. General study results and limits: Moderate yet significant TCRB CDR3 shortening was seen in Type 1 diabetes patients in all four CD4+ subsets.

The V and J ends lost 2 bases and 2 bases respectively, with 13 bases between them. The CDR3 covers 15 residues. In germline, CDR1 is LNHDA, CDR2 SQIVND (reference sequence). This clone was observed a few times. Its antigen remains unidentified. The study reverse transcribed the entire isolated RNA, so it sequenced expressed TCRB transcripts. Measured with immunoSEQ multiplex PCR; TCRdb has only the in-frame clones, and not every one. The sample lists about 170,000 clones; roughly 8% were seen once. The sample consisted of central memory CD4+ T cells from blood. The chain has TRBV19 and TRBJ2-7; weak D call: TRBD1 (6 bases). The receptor's source is a man between 18 and 29 years old with type 1 diabetes. CDR3 amino acids: CASSIRSGVAYEQYF. CDR3 DNA: TGTGCCAGTAGTATACGGTCAGGGGTCGCCTACGAGCAGTACTTC.